The rows below give T cell receptor beta chains drawn from one sample of a study of T cell responses to AZD1222 COVID-19 vaccine. The protocol was immunoSEQ multiplex PCR, while the TCRdb copy is restricted to in-frame clones and leaves out a portion. The sample includes more than 80,000 clones, more than 85% of them seen just once. The sequenced sample was peripheral blood, obtained 28 days after the second AZD1222 dose. These receptor sequences come from an adult who received the AZD1222 COVID-19 vaccine. The CDR3 runs from the conserved cysteine through the conserved F or W. D genes are given only for firm matches. Clone size is shown for a subset of rows, as once, few, many or a class of expanded clone.

v_gene: TRBV24-1; j_gene: TRBJ1-1; abundance: -; d_gene: -; CDR3aa: CATSDPTQGNTEAFF; CDR3nt: TGTGCCACCAGTGATCCTACACAGGGAAACACTGAAGCTTTCTTT
v_gene: TRBV6-5; j_gene: TRBJ2-7; abundance: -; d_gene: -; CDR3aa: CASRAAADMSREQYF; CDR3nt: TGTGCCAGCAGGGCTGCGGCGGACATGTCTCGCGAGCAGTACTTC
v_gene: TRBV29-1; j_gene: TRBJ2-3; abundance: -; d_gene: -; CDR3aa: CSVVQDTTDTQYF; CDR3nt: TGCAGCGTTGTGCAGGACACGACAGATACGCAGTATTTT
v_gene: TRBV13; j_gene: TRBJ1-1; abundance: few; d_gene: -; CDR3aa: CASSLGRGGATEAFF; CDR3nt: TGTGCCAGCAGCCTGGGACGTGGGGGGGCCACTGAAGCTTTCTTT
v_gene: TRBV2; j_gene: TRBJ1-1; abundance: -; d_gene: -; CDR3aa: CASTEGGMVNTEAFF; CDR3nt: TGTGCCAGCACCGAGGGGGGAATGGTGAACACTGAAGCTTTCTTT
v_gene: TRBV5-8; j_gene: TRBJ2-4; abundance: -; d_gene: -; CDR3aa: CASSLGGTRNIQYF; CDR3nt: TGTGCCAGCAGCCTGGGGGGGACAAGAAACATTCAGTACTTC
v_gene: TRBV6-1; j_gene: TRBJ2-7; abundance: -; d_gene: -; CDR3aa: CASSEELGRSYEQYF; CDR3nt: TGTGCCAGCAGTGAAGAGCTGGGCAGGTCCTACGAGCAGTACTTC
v_gene: TRBV7-9; j_gene: TRBJ2-7; abundance: -; d_gene: TRBD1; CDR3aa: CASSSDRGLSDYEQYF; CDR3nt: TGTGCCAGCAGCTCGGACAGGGGGCTGAGCGACTACGAGCAGTACTTC
v_gene: TRBV2; j_gene: TRBJ2-7; abundance: -; d_gene: -; CDR3aa: CASTPGPNSYEQYF; CDR3nt: TGTGCCAGCACCCCCGGCCCTAATTCGTACGAGCAGTACTTC
v_gene: TRBV3-1/TRBV3-2; j_gene: TRBJ2-3; abundance: once; d_gene: -; CDR3aa: CASSPRAGGGYTQYF; CDR3nt: TGTGCCAGCAGCCCGCGGGCAGGGGGAGGGTATACGCAGTATTTT
v_gene: TRBV11-2; j_gene: TRBJ2-1; abundance: -; d_gene: TRBD2; CDR3aa: CASSLVLAGGWNEQFF; CDR3nt: TGTGCCAGCAGCTTAGTGCTAGCGGGGGGGTGGAATGAGCAGTTCTTC
v_gene: TRBV13; j_gene: TRBJ2-7; abundance: -; d_gene: TRBD2; CDR3aa: CASSLGGRAPYEQYF; CDR3nt: TGTGCCAGCAGCTTAGGGGGGAGGGCTCCCTACGAGCAGTACTTC
v_gene: TRBV11-2; j_gene: TRBJ1-2; abundance: -; d_gene: TRBD1; CDR3aa: CASSSPPSTGNYGYTF; CDR3nt: TGTGCCAGCAGCTCACCGCCCTCGACAGGGAACTATGGCTACACCTTC
v_gene: TRBV2; j_gene: TRBJ1-2; abundance: -; d_gene: -; CDR3aa: CASTPPRLPYGYTF; CDR3nt: TGTGCCAGCACCCCCCCACGGCTGCCCTATGGCTACACCTTC
v_gene: TRBV6-5; j_gene: TRBJ2-2; abundance: -; d_gene: -; CDR3aa: CASSYSFLNTGELFF; CDR3nt: TGTGCCAGCAGTTACTCGTTCCTAAACACCGGGGAGCTGTTTTTT
v_gene: TRBV2; j_gene: TRBJ2-5; abundance: -; d_gene: TRBD2; CDR3aa: CASGQAGGLETQYF; CDR3nt: TGTGCCAGCGGGCAGGCGGGGGGTCTGGAGACCCAGTACTTC
v_gene: TRBV6-2/TRBV6-3; j_gene: TRBJ2-7; abundance: -; d_gene: TRBD1; CDR3aa: CASSTTGTGSYEQYF; CDR3nt: TGTGCCAGCAGCACCACCGGGACAGGCTCCTACGAGCAGTACTTC
v_gene: TRBV4-1; j_gene: TRBJ1-1; abundance: -; d_gene: -; CDR3aa: CASSLRGDTEAFF; CDR3nt: TGCGCCAGCAGCCTGCGGGGGGACACTGAAGCTTTCTTT
v_gene: TRBV5-1; j_gene: TRBJ2-3; abundance: -; d_gene: -; CDR3aa: CASSPLRGTDTQYF; CDR3nt: TGCGCCAGCAGCCCTCTGAGGGGCACAGATACGCAGTATTTT
v_gene: TRBV10-2; j_gene: TRBJ2-7; abundance: -; d_gene: -; CDR3aa: CASSAVAYEQYF; CDR3nt: TGCGCCAGCAGCGCTGTCGCCTACGAGCAGTACTTC
v_gene: TRBV2; j_gene: TRBJ2-7; abundance: -; d_gene: TRBD2; CDR3aa: CASTRDYSYEQYF; CDR3nt: TGTGCCAGCACCCGGGACTACTCCTACGAGCAGTACTTC
v_gene: TRBV18; j_gene: TRBJ1-2; abundance: -; d_gene: TRBD1; CDR3aa: CASSPPAGGGLGYTF; CDR3nt: TGTGCCAGCTCACCACCGGCAGGGGGAGGTCTTGGCTACACCTTC
v_gene: TRBV19; j_gene: TRBJ1-6; abundance: -; d_gene: TRBD1; CDR3aa: CASSRLDRGDSPLHF; CDR3nt: TGTGCCAGTAGCCGATTAGACAGGGGTGATTCACCCCTCCACTTT
v_gene: TRBV7-2; j_gene: TRBJ1-1; abundance: -; d_gene: -; CDR3aa: CASSLNRVGNTEAFF; CDR3nt: TGTGCCAGCAGCTTAAACAGGGTAGGGAACACTGAAGCTTTCTTT
v_gene: TRBV6-5; j_gene: TRBJ2-2; abundance: -; d_gene: -; CDR3aa: CASTNNWTGELFF; CDR3nt: TGTGCCAGCACCAACAACTGGACCGGGGAGCTGTTTTTT
v_gene: TRBV6-1; j_gene: TRBJ1-2; abundance: few; d_gene: -; CDR3aa: CASSEWGTGRNNYGYTF; CDR3nt: TGTGCCAGCAGTGAATGGGGGACCGGGAGAAATAACTATGGCTACACCTTC
v_gene: TRBV19; j_gene: TRBJ1-1; abundance: -; d_gene: -; CDR3aa: CASSMVLLGVNTEAFF; CDR3nt: TGTGCCAGTAGTATGGTTCTTCTGGGGGTGAACACTGAAGCTTTCTTT
v_gene: TRBV3-1/TRBV3-2; j_gene: TRBJ2-5; abundance: -; d_gene: TRBD2; CDR3aa: CASSQRRTSGGPLFRETQYF; CDR3nt: TGTGCCAGCAGCCAAAGGAGGACTAGCGGGGGGCCTCTTTTCAGGGAGACCCAGTACTTC
v_gene: TRBV28; j_gene: TRBJ1-1; abundance: -; d_gene: -; CDR3aa: CASSLVRSNTEAFF; CDR3nt: TGTGCCAGCAGTTTAGTGAGGTCGAACACTGAAGCTTTCTTT
v_gene: TRBV5-8; j_gene: TRBJ2-3; abundance: -; d_gene: TRBD2; CDR3aa: CASSLMASGGPTDTQYF; CDR3nt: TGTGCCAGCAGCTTGATGGCTAGCGGGGGCCCCACAGATACGCAGTATTTT
v_gene: TRBV19; j_gene: TRBJ1-2; abundance: -; d_gene: -; CDR3aa: CASSLQKNNYGYTF; CDR3nt: TGTGCCAGTAGTTTACAGAAAAACAACTATGGCTACACCTTC
v_gene: TRBV15; j_gene: TRBJ1-6; abundance: -; d_gene: -; CDR3aa: CATSRDGGSSPLHF; CDR3nt: TGTGCCACCAGCAGAGATGGGGGTAGTTCACCCCTCCACTTT
v_gene: TRBV19; j_gene: TRBJ1-4; abundance: once; d_gene: TRBD1; CDR3aa: CASSPQGAPTNEKLFF; CDR3nt: TGTGCCAGTAGCCCACAGGGGGCGCCGACTAATGAAAAACTGTTTTTT
v_gene: TRBV27; j_gene: TRBJ1-1; abundance: -; d_gene: -; CDR3aa: CASSLTVLNTEAFF; CDR3nt: TGTGCCAGCAGTTTAACAGTTCTGAACACTGAAGCTTTCTTT
v_gene: TRBV19; j_gene: TRBJ2-7; abundance: -; d_gene: -; CDR3aa: CASSRQAGQTIYEQYF; CDR3nt: TGTGCCAGTAGTCGCCAGGCGGGACAGACAATCTACGAGCAGTACTTC
v_gene: TRBV10-1; j_gene: TRBJ2-7; abundance: -; d_gene: -; CDR3aa: CANDRNSPASPYEQYF; CDR3nt: TGCGCCAACGACAGGAACTCCCCGGCCTCCCCCTACGAGCAGTACTTC
v_gene: TRBV2; j_gene: TRBJ2-3; abundance: -; d_gene: TRBD1; CDR3aa: CASSFSGTGAFVDTQYF; CDR3nt: TGTGCCAGCAGTTTCTCCGGGACAGGGGCTTTTGTAGATACGCAGTATTTT
v_gene: TRBV25-1; j_gene: TRBJ1-6; abundance: -; d_gene: -; CDR3aa: CASSEMGGDSPLHF; CDR3nt: TGTGCCAGCAGCGAAATGGGGGGGGATTCACCCCTCCACTTT
v_gene: TRBV6-6; j_gene: TRBJ1-2; abundance: -; d_gene: TRBD1; CDR3aa: CASRPQTGVDGYTF; CDR3nt: TGTGCCAGCAGACCCCAGACAGGGGTAGATGGCTACACCTTC
v_gene: TRBV7-2; j_gene: TRBJ1-5; abundance: -; d_gene: TRBD1; CDR3aa: CASSLVFRTGDQPQHF; CDR3nt: TGTGCCAGCAGCTTAGTTTTTAGGACAGGGGATCAGCCCCAGCATTTT